A single sample is the source of the 2 T cell receptor beta chains below, sequenced in a study of OX40 agonist ivuxolimab in advanced cancers. Method: immunoSEQ multiplex PCR; TCRdb's copy keeps in-frame clones and lacks some. The repertoire holds just under 20,000 clones, around 88% seen once, with roughly 10% in the top ten. The material was CD4+ or CD8+ T cells sorted from blood, obtained in a trial of the OX40 agonist ivuxolimab. All receptors derive from an adult with an advanced solid tumor such as melanoma, head and neck, liver or kidney cancer.

The J gene is TRBJ2-3, the V gene TRBV4-3; D is unresolved. The CDR3 covers 16 residues. Germline CDR1 and CDR2: LGHNA and YSLEER. Trimming took off 0 bases at V and 5 bases at J, with 15 bases between the two ends. The CDR3 DNA reads TGCGCCAGCAGCCAAGATCGGAGTAGCTTGGTAGATACGCAGTATTTT. It encodes CASSQDRSSLVDTQYF.

This chain joins TRBV19 and TRBJ2-7, with D maybe TRBD1 (6 bases). Germline V CDR1 and CDR2: LNHDA, SQIVND (reference sequence). V was pared by 3 bases and J by 5 bases, with 20 bases between. This CDR3 has 16 amino acids. CDR3 residues: CASSIFALDSLNEQYF. The CDR3 bases are TGTGCCAGTAGTATTTTCGCTTTGGACAGCTTGAACGAGCAGTACTTC. Together with reference TRBV19 and TRBJ2-7, the CDR3 gives the full variable domain: DGGITQSPKYLFRKEGQNVTLSCEQNLNHDAMYWYRQDPGQGLRLIYYSQIVNDFQKGDIAEGYSVSREKKESFPLTVTSAQKNPTAFYLCASSIFALDSLNEQYFGPGTRLTVT.